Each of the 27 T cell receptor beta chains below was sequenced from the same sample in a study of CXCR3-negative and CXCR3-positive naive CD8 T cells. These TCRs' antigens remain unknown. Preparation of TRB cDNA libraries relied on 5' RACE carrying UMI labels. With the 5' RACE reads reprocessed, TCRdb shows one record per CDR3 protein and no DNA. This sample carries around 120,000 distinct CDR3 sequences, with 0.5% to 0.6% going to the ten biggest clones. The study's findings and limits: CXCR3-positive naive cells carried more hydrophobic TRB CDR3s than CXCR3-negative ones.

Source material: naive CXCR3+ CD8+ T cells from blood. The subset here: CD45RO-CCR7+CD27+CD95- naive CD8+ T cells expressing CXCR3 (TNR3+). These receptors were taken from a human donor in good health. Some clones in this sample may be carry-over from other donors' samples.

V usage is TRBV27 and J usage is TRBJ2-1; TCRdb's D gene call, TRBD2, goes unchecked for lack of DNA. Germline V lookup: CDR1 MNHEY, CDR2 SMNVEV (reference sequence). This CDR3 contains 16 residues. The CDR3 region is CASSSGLAGVGNEQFF.

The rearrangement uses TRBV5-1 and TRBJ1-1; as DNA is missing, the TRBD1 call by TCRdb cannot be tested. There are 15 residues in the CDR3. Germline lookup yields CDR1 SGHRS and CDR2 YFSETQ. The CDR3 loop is CASSLKDTGSTEAFF.

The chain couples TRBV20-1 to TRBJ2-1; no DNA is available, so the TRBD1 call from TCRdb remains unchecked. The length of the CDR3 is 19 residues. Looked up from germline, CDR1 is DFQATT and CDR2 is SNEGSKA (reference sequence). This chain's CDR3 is CSARDSELNTGGIYNEQFF.

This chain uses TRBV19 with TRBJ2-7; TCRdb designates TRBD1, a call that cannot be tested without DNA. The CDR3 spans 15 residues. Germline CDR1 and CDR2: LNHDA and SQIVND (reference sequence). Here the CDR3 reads CASSIPTGQSYEQYF. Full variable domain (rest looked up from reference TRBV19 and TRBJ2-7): DGGITQSPKYLFRKEGQNVTLSCEQNLNHDAMYWYRQDPGQGLRLIYYSQIVNDFQKGDIAEGYSVSREKKESFPLTVTSAQKNPTAFYLCASSIPTGQSYEQYFGPGTRLTVT.

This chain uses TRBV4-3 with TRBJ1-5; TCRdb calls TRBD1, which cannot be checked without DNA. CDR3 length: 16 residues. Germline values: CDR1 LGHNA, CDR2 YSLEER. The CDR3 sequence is CASSQEERVTNQPQHF.

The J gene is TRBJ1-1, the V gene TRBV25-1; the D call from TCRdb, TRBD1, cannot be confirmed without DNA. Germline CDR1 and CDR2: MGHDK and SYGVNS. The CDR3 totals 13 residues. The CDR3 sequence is CASREQGAPEAFF.

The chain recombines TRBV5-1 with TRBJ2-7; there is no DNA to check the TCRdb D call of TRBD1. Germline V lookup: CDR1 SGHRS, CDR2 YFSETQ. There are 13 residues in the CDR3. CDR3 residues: CASRDGSAYEQYF.

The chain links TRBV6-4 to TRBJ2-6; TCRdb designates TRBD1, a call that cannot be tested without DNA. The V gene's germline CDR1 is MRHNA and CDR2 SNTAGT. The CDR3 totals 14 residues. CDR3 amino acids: CASSEGAGANVLTF.

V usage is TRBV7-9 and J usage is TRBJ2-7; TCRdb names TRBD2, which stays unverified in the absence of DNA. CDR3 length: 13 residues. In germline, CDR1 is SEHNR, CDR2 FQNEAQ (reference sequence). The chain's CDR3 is CASSLGGGEEQYF.

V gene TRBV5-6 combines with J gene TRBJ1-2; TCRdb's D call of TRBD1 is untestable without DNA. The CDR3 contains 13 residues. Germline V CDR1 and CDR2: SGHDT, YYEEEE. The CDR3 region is CASSTTTGDGYTF.

This chain's CDR3 is CASSAFLGTTNEKLFF. The chain has TRBV6-5 and TRBJ1-4. This CDR3 has 16 amino acids. From germline, CDR1 is MNHEY and CDR2 SVGAGI.

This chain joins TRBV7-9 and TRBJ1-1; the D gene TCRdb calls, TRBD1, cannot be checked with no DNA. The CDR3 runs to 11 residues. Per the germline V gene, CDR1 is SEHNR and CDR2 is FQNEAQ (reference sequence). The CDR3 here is CASSQGAEAFF.

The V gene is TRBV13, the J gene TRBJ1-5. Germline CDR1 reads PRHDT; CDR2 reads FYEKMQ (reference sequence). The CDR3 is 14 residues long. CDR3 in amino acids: CASSLGAANQPQHF.

The CDR3 region is CSAVVGTDPSEQYF. This chain uses TRBV20-1 with TRBJ2-7; the TRBD1 assignment by TCRdb is unverifiable without DNA. The CDR3 loop spans 14 amino acids. Germline CDR1 is DFQATT and CDR2 is SNEGSKA (reference sequence).

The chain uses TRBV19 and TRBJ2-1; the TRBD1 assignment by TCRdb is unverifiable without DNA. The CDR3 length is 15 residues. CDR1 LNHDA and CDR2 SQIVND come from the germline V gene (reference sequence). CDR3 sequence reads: CASSYRDDSYNEQFF.

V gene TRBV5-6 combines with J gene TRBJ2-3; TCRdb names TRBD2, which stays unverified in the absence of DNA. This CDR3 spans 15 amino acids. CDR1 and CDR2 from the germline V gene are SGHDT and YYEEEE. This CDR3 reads CASSWSPGTADTQYF. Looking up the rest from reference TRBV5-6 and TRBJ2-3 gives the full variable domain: DAGVTQSPTHLIKTRGQQVTLRCSPKSGHDTVSWYQQALGQGPQFIFQYYEEEERQRGNFPDRFSGHQFPNYSSELNVNALLLGDSALYLCASSWSPGTADTQYFGPGTRLTVL.

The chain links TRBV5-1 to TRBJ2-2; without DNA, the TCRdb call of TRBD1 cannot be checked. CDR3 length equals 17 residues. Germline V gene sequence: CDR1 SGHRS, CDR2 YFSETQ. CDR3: CASSSQWTGANTGELFF.

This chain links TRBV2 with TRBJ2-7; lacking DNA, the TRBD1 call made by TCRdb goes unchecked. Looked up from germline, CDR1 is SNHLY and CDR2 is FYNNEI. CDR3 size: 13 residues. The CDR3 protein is CASSDGRVYEQYF.

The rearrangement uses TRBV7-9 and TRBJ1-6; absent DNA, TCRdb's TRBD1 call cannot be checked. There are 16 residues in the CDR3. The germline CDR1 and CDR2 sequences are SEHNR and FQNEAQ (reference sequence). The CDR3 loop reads CASRKQGSSYNSPLHF.

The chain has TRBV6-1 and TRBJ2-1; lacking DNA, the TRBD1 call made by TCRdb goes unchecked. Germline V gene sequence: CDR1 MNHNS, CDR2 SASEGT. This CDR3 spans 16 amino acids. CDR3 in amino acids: CASSLRWGAPYNEQFF.

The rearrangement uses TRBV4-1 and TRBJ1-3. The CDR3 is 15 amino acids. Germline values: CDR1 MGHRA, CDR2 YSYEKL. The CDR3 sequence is CASSRTPNSGNTIYF.

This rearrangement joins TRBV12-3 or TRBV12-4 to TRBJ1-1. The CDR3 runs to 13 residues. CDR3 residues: CASTQFMNTEAFF.

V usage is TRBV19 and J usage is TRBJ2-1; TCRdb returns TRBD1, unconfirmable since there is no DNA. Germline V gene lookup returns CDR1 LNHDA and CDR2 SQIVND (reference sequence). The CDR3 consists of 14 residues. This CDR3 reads CASSMGTGGNEQFF.

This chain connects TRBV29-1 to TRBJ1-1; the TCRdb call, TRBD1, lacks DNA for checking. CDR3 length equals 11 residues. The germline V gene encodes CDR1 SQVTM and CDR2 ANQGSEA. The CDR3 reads CSPLVNTEAFF. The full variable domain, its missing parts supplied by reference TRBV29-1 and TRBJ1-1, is SAVISQKPSRDICQRGTSLTIQCQVDSQVTMMFWYRQQPGQSLTLIATANQGSEATYESGFVIDKFPISRPNLTFSTLTVSNMSPEDSSIYLCSPLVNTEAFFGQGTRLTVV.

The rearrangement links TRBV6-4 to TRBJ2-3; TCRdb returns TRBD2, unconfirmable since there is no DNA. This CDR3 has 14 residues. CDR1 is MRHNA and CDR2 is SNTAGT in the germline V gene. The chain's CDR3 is CAPASPGRTDTQYF.

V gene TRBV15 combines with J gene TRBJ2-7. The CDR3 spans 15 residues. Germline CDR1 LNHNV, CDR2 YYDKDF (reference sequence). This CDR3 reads CATSRDGGGAYEQYF.

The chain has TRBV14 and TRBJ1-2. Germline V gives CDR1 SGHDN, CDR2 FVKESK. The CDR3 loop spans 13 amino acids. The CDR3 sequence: CASSQVTSYGYTF.